What follows are 15 T cell receptor beta chains derived from one specimen sequenced in a study of blood T cell repertoires in COVID-19. The data were produced by immunoSEQ multiplex PCR, yet TCRdb's version contains in-frame clones alone and is incomplete. This table has tens of thousands of clones, around four fifths appearing once. The specimen was peripheral blood. The source is a woman aged 80 or over with acute or convalescent COVID-19.

The genes are TRBV5-1 and TRBJ2-5; D call uncertain. V was shortened by 0 bases and J by 1 base, with 7 bases between the two germline ends. The length of the CDR3 is 14 residues. Germline-derived CDR1 and CDR2 are SGHRS and YFSETQ. The CDR3 spells CASSLVNGQETQYF. The CDR3 DNA is TGCGCCAGCAGCTTGGTTAACGGCCAAGAGACCCAGTACTTC. The whole variable domain, filled in from reference TRBV5-1 and TRBJ2-5, reads KAGVTQTPRYLIKTRGQQVTLSCSPISGHRSVSWYQQTPGQGLQFLFEYFSETQRNKGNFPGRFSGRQFSNSRSEMNVSTLELGDSALYLCASSLVNGQETQYFGPGTRLLVL.

The chain uses TRBV27 and TRBJ1-5; tentatively, D is TRBD1 (6 bases). The CDR3 length is 13 residues. CDR1 is MNHEY and CDR2 is SMNVEV in the germline V gene (reference sequence). The ends were cut back, 8 bases at V and 6 bases at J, with 14 bases in the middle. CDR3 sequence (DNA): TGTGCCAGCGGGCCACAGGGCCGTCAGCCCCAGCATTTT. This encodes CASGPQGRQPQHF.

The V and J genes are TRBV5-4 and TRBJ1-1; D is perhaps TRBD1 (5 bases). V gave up 4 bases and J gave up 3 bases, with 13 bases separating them. Germline V gene lookup returns CDR1 SGHNT and CDR2 YYREEE (reference sequence). The CDR3 loop spans 14 amino acids. This CDR3 is CASSSVGTYTEAFF. Written as DNA, the CDR3 is TGTGCCAGCAGCAGTGTCGGGACTTACACTGAAGCTTTCTTT.

This sequence joins TRBV2 and TRBJ2-1; D call uncertain. The CDR3 runs to 15 residues. Deletions cut 6 bases from V and 0 bases from J, with 12 bases between. Germline CDR1 reads SNHLY; CDR2 reads FYNNEI. CDR3 bases: TGTGCCAGCAGCGCAACAGCAAGCTCCTACAATGAGCAGTTCTTC. As protein: CASSATASSYNEQFF.

This clone was observed once. The genes are TRBV19 and TRBJ1-2, with D possibly TRBD1 on 5 matching bases. Germline CDR1 is LNHDA and CDR2 is SQIVND (reference sequence). The CDR3 has 17 residues. The ends were cut back, 0 bases at V and 7 bases at J, with 21 bases in the middle. The CDR3 loop reads CASSIDPGRAKSGGYTF. CDR3 sequence (DNA): TGTGCCAGTAGTATAGATCCTGGCAGGGCAAAGAGTGGTGGCTACACCTTC.

V and J are TRBV3-1 (or the pseudogene TRBV3-2) and TRBJ2-3; 10 nucleotides align to TRBD2. The CDR3 has 15 amino acids. CDR1 LGHDT and CDR2 YNNKEL come from the germline V gene (reference sequence). After removal of 3 bases from V and 2 bases from J, the junction contained 2 bases not matched to a gene. CDR3 loop: CASSHSGGATDTQYF. CDR3 nucleotide sequence: TGTGCCAGCAGCCACAGCGGGGGGGCCACAGATACGCAGTATTTT.

The chain joins TRBV4-1 to TRBJ2-2, with TRBD2 matching 8 bases. The CDR3 contains 17 residues. Per the germline V gene, CDR1 is MGHRA and CDR2 is YSYEKL. V lost 0 bases and J lost 4; bases outside the gene matches: 7. CDR3 in amino acids: CASSQERGGGSTGELFF. DNA of the CDR3: TGCGCCAGCAGCCAAGAACGGGGCGGGGGGTCCACCGGGGAGCTGTTTTTT.

This clone was seen only a few times. This chain joins TRBV3-1 (or the pseudogene TRBV3-2) and TRBJ2-1; perhaps TRBD1 as D (6 bases). This CDR3 spans 17 amino acids. The V gene's germline CDR1 is LGHDT and CDR2 YNNKEL (reference sequence). V was trimmed by 5 bases and J by 0 bases, leaving 17 bases between them. CDR3 nucleotides: TGTGCCAGCAGCACACACAGGGAACCCCGCTCCTACAATGAGCAGTTCTTC. Protein product: CASSTHREPRSYNEQFF.

The chain employs TRBV5-6 and TRBJ1-5, with D perhaps TRBD1 (5 bases). V lost 4 bases and J 2 bases, leaving 16 bases between the germline ends. This CDR3 has 16 residues. CDR1 and CDR2 (germline): SGHDT, YYEEEE. The chain's CDR3 is CASSANAGSGNQPQHF. The CDR3 nucleotides are TGTGCCAGCAGCGCCAATGCAGGGTCCGGCAATCAGCCCCAGCATTTT.

The V and J genes are TRBV27 and TRBJ1-3; 9 nucleotides match TRBD1. Germline CDR1 MNHEY, CDR2 SMNVEV (reference sequence). The CDR3 contains 14 residues. J was trimmed by 4 bases and V by 10 bases; bases with no gene match: 8. The CDR3 nucleotides are TGTGCCACCAGAACAGGGGGCCCCGGAAACACCATATATTTT. Residues: CATRTGGPGNTIYF.

V and J are TRBV5-1 and TRBJ2-2; tentative D call: TRBD1 (6 bases). The germline CDR1 and CDR2 sequences are SGHRS and YFSETQ. V was trimmed by 2 bases and J by 4 bases, leaving 15 bases between them. The length of the CDR3 is 16 residues. The CDR3 DNA is TGCGCCAGCAGCTTAGGGACAACTAGGAGCACCGGGGAGCTGTTTTTT. Translating it yields CASSLGTTRSTGELFF. The full variable domain, completed using reference TRBV5-1 and TRBJ2-2, is KAGVTQTPRYLIKTRGQQVTLSCSPISGHRSVSWYQQTPGQGLQFLFEYFSETQRNKGNFPGRFSGRQFSNSRSEMNVSTLELGDSALYLCASSLGTTRSTGELFFGEGSRLTVL.

The chain recombines TRBV7-8 with TRBJ1-6, with TRBD1 identical over 10 bases. Germline V gives CDR1 SGHVS, CDR2 FQNEAQ. V dropped 0 bases and J dropped 10; count of bases not matched to a gene: 3. The CDR3 is made up of 15 amino acids. CDR3 sequence: CASSLAGTGESPLHF. The DNA for the CDR3 is TGTGCCAGCAGCTTAGCCGGGACAGGGGAATCACCCCTCCACTTT.

This clone appeared once. This chain connects TRBV3-1 (or the pseudogene TRBV3-2) to TRBJ1-3, with 8 positions matching TRBD1. Germline V gives CDR1 LGHDT, CDR2 YNNKEL (reference sequence). Trimming at V came to 5 bases and at J to 2 bases, leaving 2 bases not matched to a gene. CDR3 length: 14 residues. This CDR3 is CASSSGGPGNTIYF. CDR3 DNA: TGTGCCAGCAGCTCAGGGGGCCCTGGAAACACCATATATTTT.

The chain couples TRBV4-1 to TRBJ2-1, with TRBD2 matching 7 bases. Germline assignment: CDR1 MGHRA and CDR2 YSYEKL. The CDR3 sequence is 16 residues long. Losses at the gene ends were 1 base for V and 0 bases for J; bases not matched to a gene: 3. CDR3 amino acids: CASSQGERGSYNEQFF. In nucleotides, the CDR3 is TGCGCCAGCAGCCAAGGGGAGCGGGGCTCCTACAATGAGCAGTTCTTC.

The chain is built from TRBV5-1 and TRBJ2-7, with D tentatively TRBD1 (5 bases). The CDR3 runs 14 residues. Between the trimmed V and J ends, which lost 5 bases and 0 bases, there was a span of 12 bases. The germline V gene has CDR1 SGHRS and CDR2 YFSETQ. The DNA of the CDR3 is TGCGCCAGCAGGGTACAGGTTGACTCCTACGAGCAGTACTTC. This gives the protein CASRVQVDSYEQYF.